These T cell receptor beta chains were read from a single sample in a study of identical twins. One entry per CDR3 protein results from TCRdb running MiXCR on the 5' RACE reads. The profile shows 1.5 million to 2 million distinct CDR3 sequences, less than 35% of them singletons. The sequencing input was cord blood. These receptors were collected from a newborn girl in good health. Both conserved end residues are part of each CDR3. A D gene is named only where the DNA matches it firmly. The size entry is marked missing in some rows and otherwise reads once, few, many or a size class.

CDR3nt: TGCAGTACAAATAGGCTAGCGGGAGGCACAGATACGCAGTATTTT; CDR3aa: CSTNRLAGGTDTQYF; v_gene: TRBV20-1; abundance: few; j_gene: TRBJ2-3; d_gene: TRBD2
CDR3nt: TGTGTCAGCAGTTTATGGGACAGGAGGGGGACTGAAGCTTTCTTT; CDR3aa: CVSSLWDRRGTEAFF; v_gene: TRBV28; abundance: -; j_gene: TRBJ1-1; d_gene: TRBD1
CDR3nt: TGTGCCAGCAGCATCTCGGGGGAGGGCCGGAACACTGAAGCTTTCTTT; CDR3aa: CASSISGEGRNTEAFF; v_gene: TRBV21-1; abundance: -; j_gene: TRBJ1-1; d_gene: -
CDR3nt: TGTGCCAGCAGCCAAGATGGCCTTGGGGAGCAGTTCTTC; CDR3aa: CASSQDGLGEQFF; v_gene: TRBV3-1; abundance: -; j_gene: TRBJ2-1; d_gene: -
CDR3nt: TGTGCCAGCAGCTACGGGACCCAGCGGCATTCACCCCTCCACTTT; CDR3aa: CASSYGTQRHSPLHF; v_gene: TRBV13; abundance: -; j_gene: TRBJ1-6; d_gene: -
CDR3nt: TGCGCCAGCAGCTTGGTAGGGGTATCGGATGAAAAACTGTTTTTT; CDR3aa: CASSLVGVSDEKLFF; v_gene: TRBV5-1; abundance: -; j_gene: TRBJ1-4; d_gene: -
CDR3nt: TGCGCCAGCAGGGGACTAGCGGGAAACCTACGGACTAGCACAGATACGCAGTATTTT; CDR3aa: CASRGLAGNLRTSTDTQYF; v_gene: TRBV5-1; abundance: -; j_gene: TRBJ2-3; d_gene: TRBD2
CDR3nt: TGTGCCAGCACCCCTCGGCCTCGTAATTCACCCCTCCACTTT; CDR3aa: CASTPRPRNSPLHF; v_gene: TRBV28; abundance: few; j_gene: TRBJ1-6; d_gene: -
CDR3nt: TGCGCCAGCAGCCGTATATACAGTCTCCCCCCCTACGAGCAGTACTTC; CDR3aa: CASSRIYSLPPYEQYF; v_gene: TRBV5-1; abundance: -; j_gene: TRBJ2-7; d_gene: -
CDR3nt: TGTGCCAGCAGCTTAAACAAAGTTAGCCAGCCCCAGCATTTT; CDR3aa: CASSLNKVSQPQHF; v_gene: TRBV7-2; abundance: -; j_gene: TRBJ1-5; d_gene: -
CDR3nt: TGCGCCAGCAGCCGCTTAAGGGTGCGGAATTCACCCCTCCACTTT; CDR3aa: CASSRLRVRNSPLHF; v_gene: TRBV4-1; abundance: -; j_gene: TRBJ1-6; d_gene: -
CDR3nt: TGCGCCAGCAGCTTGACTAGCGGGGGGGCCTGGAATGAGCAGTACTTC; CDR3aa: CASSLTSGGAWNEQYF; v_gene: TRBV5-1; abundance: -; j_gene: TRBJ2-7; d_gene: TRBD2
CDR3nt: TGTGCCAGCAGCCATGGACAGGGGGTGAACACCGGGGAGCTGTTTTTT; CDR3aa: CASSHGQGVNTGELFF; v_gene: TRBV3-1; abundance: -; j_gene: TRBJ2-2; d_gene: TRBD1
CDR3nt: TGTGCCAGCAGTTTAACCAGGGCTAGTTACGAGCAGTACTTC; CDR3aa: CASSLTRASYEQYF; v_gene: TRBV27; abundance: many; j_gene: TRBJ2-7; d_gene: -
CDR3nt: TGTGCCAGCAGTTTACCCGGGACGGCCAACACTGAAGCTTTCTTT; CDR3aa: CASSLPGTANTEAFF; v_gene: TRBV28; abundance: -; j_gene: TRBJ1-1; d_gene: -
CDR3nt: TGCAGCGTTGTGTTTCCTGGGGGGTATGGCTACACCTTC; CDR3aa: CSVVFPGGYGYTF; v_gene: TRBV29-1; abundance: few; j_gene: TRBJ1-2; d_gene: -
CDR3nt: TGTGCCAGCAGCGTCCTCCCCCGAGGGTCGAGCGATGAGCAGTACTTC; CDR3aa: CASSVLPRGSSDEQYF; v_gene: TRBV9; abundance: -; j_gene: TRBJ2-5; d_gene: -
CDR3nt: TGTGCCAGCAGCTTAACGTACAGGGGGAACTACAATGAGCAGTTCTTC; CDR3aa: CASSLTYRGNYNEQFF; v_gene: TRBV7-8; abundance: few; j_gene: TRBJ2-1; d_gene: TRBD1
CDR3nt: TGCAGTGCTAGGGCGGGGGCGTTTGATACGCAGTATTTT; CDR3aa: CSARAGAFDTQYF; v_gene: TRBV20-1; abundance: -; j_gene: TRBJ2-3; d_gene: -
CDR3nt: TGTGCCAGCAGACGGGAGGGCAGGGGTTCCTACAATGAGCAGTTCTTC; CDR3aa: CASRREGRGSYNEQFF; v_gene: TRBV6-1; abundance: -; j_gene: TRBJ2-1; d_gene: TRBD2
CDR3nt: TGTGCCAGCAGCTTATCGGCGGGGGAAGAGACCCAGTACTTC; CDR3aa: CASSLSAGEETQYF; v_gene: TRBV7-2; abundance: -; j_gene: TRBJ2-5; d_gene: TRBD2
CDR3nt: TGCAGTGCTATGCCGGGACAGGGCGACGAGCAGTACTTC; CDR3aa: CSAMPGQGDEQYF; v_gene: TRBV20-1; abundance: -; j_gene: TRBJ2-7; d_gene: TRBD1
CDR3nt: TGTGCCTGCAGTTACACGCGACTGGGGGATCTGGAGACCCAGTACTTC; CDR3aa: CACSYTRLGDLETQYF; v_gene: TRBV6-2/TRBV6-3; abundance: once; j_gene: TRBJ2-5; d_gene: -
CDR3nt: TGTGCCATCAGTTCAGCGGGTTCCAACAATGAGCAGTTCTTC; CDR3aa: CAISSAGSNNEQFF; v_gene: TRBV10-3; abundance: -; j_gene: TRBJ2-1; d_gene: -
CDR3nt: TGCAGTGCTAGGCAAGCGGCGAACACCGGGGAGCTGTTTTTT; CDR3aa: CSARQAANTGELFF; v_gene: TRBV20-1; abundance: -; j_gene: TRBJ2-2; d_gene: -
CDR3nt: TGTGCCAGCAGTCTTTTATCCGGCGGGGCTAGCACAGATACGCAGTATTTT; CDR3aa: CASSLLSGGASTDTQYF; v_gene: TRBV6-1; abundance: few; j_gene: TRBJ2-3; d_gene: -
CDR3nt: TGTGCCAGCAGTTCGCACGGTCTCTCACCCCTCCACTTT; CDR3aa: CASSSHGLSPLHF; v_gene: TRBV27; abundance: few; j_gene: TRBJ1-6; d_gene: -
CDR3nt: TGTGCCAGCAGCCCAATCACAGGGAGGTTCCACGAGCAGTACTTC; CDR3aa: CASSPITGRFHEQYF; v_gene: TRBV14; abundance: few; j_gene: TRBJ2-7; d_gene: -
CDR3nt: TGTGCCAGCAGTGAAACCCTGAGCTCCTATAATTCACCCCTCCACTTT; CDR3aa: CASSETLSSYNSPLHF; v_gene: TRBV28; abundance: -; j_gene: TRBJ1-6; d_gene: -
CDR3nt: TGTGCCAGCAGCCAAGGAGGACAGGGTCCTATTTCCTACGAGCAGTTCTTC; CDR3aa: CASSQGGQGPISYEQFF; v_gene: TRBV4-2; abundance: once; j_gene: TRBJ2-1; d_gene: TRBD1
CDR3nt: TGTGCCAGCAGCTTTCCGACAGGGGGCAACTATGGCTACACCTTC; CDR3aa: CASSFPTGGNYGYTF; v_gene: TRBV7-9; abundance: -; j_gene: TRBJ1-2; d_gene: TRBD1
CDR3nt: TGTGCCTGGCGCCCCGCCAGACAGGCTAACTATGGCTACACCTTC; CDR3aa: CAWRPARQANYGYTF; v_gene: TRBV30; abundance: few; j_gene: TRBJ1-2; d_gene: -
CDR3nt: TGTGCCAGCAGTTATAGACTAGCGGGGGGGCCCAATGTGCAGTTCTTC; CDR3aa: CASSYRLAGGPNVQFF; v_gene: TRBV6-2/TRBV6-3; abundance: -; j_gene: TRBJ2-1; d_gene: TRBD2
CDR3nt: TGTGCCAGCAGCCAAGAAAGACTCCTCCGCCACGAGCAGTACTTC; CDR3aa: CASSQERLLRHEQYF; v_gene: TRBV3-1; abundance: many; j_gene: TRBJ2-7; d_gene: -
CDR3nt: TGCAGCGTTGAACAGGGGAGCAATCAGCCCCAGCATTTT; CDR3aa: CSVEQGSNQPQHF; v_gene: TRBV29-1; abundance: -; j_gene: TRBJ1-5; d_gene: -
CDR3nt: TGTGCCAGCAGCCGATCAACGGGGCACAATTACGAGCAGTACTTC; CDR3aa: CASSRSTGHNYEQYF; v_gene: TRBV7-2; abundance: -; j_gene: TRBJ2-7; d_gene: -
CDR3nt: TGTGCCAGCAGTTTCGCGCAAAGATACGAGCAGTACTTC; CDR3aa: CASSFAQRYEQYF; v_gene: TRBV12-3/TRBV12-4; abundance: many; j_gene: TRBJ2-7; d_gene: -
CDR3nt: TGTGCCAGCAGTTTACCGGCTACACCTAACTATAGCTACACCTTC; CDR3aa: CASSLPATPNYSYTF; v_gene: TRBV12-3/TRBV12-4; abundance: -; j_gene: TRBJ1-2; d_gene: -
CDR3nt: TGCAGTGCTAGCAGCAGAAGGGCCAACTACGATGGCTACACCTTC; CDR3aa: CSASSRRANYDGYTF; v_gene: TRBV20-1; abundance: few; j_gene: TRBJ1-2; d_gene: -
CDR3nt: TGTGCCAGCAGCTTGGGGGGCCCTCTCATGAACACTGAAGCTTTCTTT; CDR3aa: CASSLGGPLMNTEAFF; v_gene: TRBV13; abundance: -; j_gene: TRBJ1-1; d_gene: -
CDR3nt: TGCGCCAGCAGCTTGGAAGCGACCTCGGGCGAGCAGTACTTC; CDR3aa: CASSLEATSGEQYF; v_gene: TRBV5-1; abundance: few; j_gene: TRBJ2-7; d_gene: -
CDR3nt: TGTGCCAGCAGCCCAGAAGGATTCGGGAGGCCTGAGCAGTTCTTC; CDR3aa: CASSPEGFGRPEQFF; v_gene: TRBV3-1; abundance: -; j_gene: TRBJ2-1; d_gene: TRBD2
CDR3nt: TGTGCCAGCAGCTTAAGACAGTACAATCAGCCCCAGCATTTT; CDR3aa: CASSLRQYNQPQHF; v_gene: TRBV7-8; abundance: -; j_gene: TRBJ1-5; d_gene: -
CDR3nt: TGTGCCAGCAGTGAAGTAAGAGGCGTGGGTCAGCCCCAGCATTTT; CDR3aa: CASSEVRGVGQPQHF; v_gene: TRBV6-1; abundance: -; j_gene: TRBJ1-5; d_gene: -
CDR3nt: TGCAGCGTCGGACCGGGGGATACGCAGTATTTT; CDR3aa: CSVGPGDTQYF; v_gene: TRBV29-1; abundance: few; j_gene: TRBJ2-3; d_gene: -
CDR3nt: TGTGCCAGCAGCCGTCGCCCCGGGACAGGGGGCACAGATACGCAGTATTTT; CDR3aa: CASSRRPGTGGTDTQYF; v_gene: TRBV3-1; abundance: few; j_gene: TRBJ2-3; d_gene: TRBD1
CDR3nt: TGTGCCTGGGGACGCTCGGATTCACCCCTCCACTTT; CDR3aa: CAWGRSDSPLHF; v_gene: TRBV30; abundance: -; j_gene: TRBJ1-6; d_gene: -
CDR3nt: TGTGCCAGCAGCGTAGCGGCCACCTACACAGATACGCAGTATTTT; CDR3aa: CASSVAATYTDTQYF; v_gene: TRBV9; abundance: few; j_gene: TRBJ2-3; d_gene: -